This T cell receptor (beta chain) appears in the sequencing data of a study of cytomegalovirus exposure and HLA in healthy donors. Findings and limits, study-wide: Earlier analysis looked at TCR beta V segments, and most were productive about 87% or about 30% of the time. In a later analysis, CMV-associated beta chains were mostly HLA-associated, it appeared. The classifier was said to identify cytomegalovirus status with high specificity and sensitivity. Sequencing likely produced, as an artifact, a cluster of highly shared sequence variants.

This clone was recorded once. Its target is not known. Primers included in the PCR were 60 Vbeta and 13 Jbeta primers. Sequencing used immunoSEQ multiplex PCR; TCRdb keeps in-frame clones, though not all of them. The repertoire includes about 160,000 clones, roughly 75% of them detected once, and 1% sits in the top ten. Germline lookup yields CDR1 SNHLY and CDR2 FYNNEI. The CDR3 length is 12 residues. The V gene lost 7 bases and the J gene lost 3 bases, with 10 bases spanning the gap. This clonotype originated in a woman aged 45-65 years in good health and CMV-seropositive. The chain employs TRBV2 and TRBJ2-7; D is uncertain. The sample was PBMCs. The CDR3 here is CASKSQYYEQYF. The CDR3 nucleotides are TGTGCCAGCAAGTCGCAGTACTACGAGCAGTACTTC.